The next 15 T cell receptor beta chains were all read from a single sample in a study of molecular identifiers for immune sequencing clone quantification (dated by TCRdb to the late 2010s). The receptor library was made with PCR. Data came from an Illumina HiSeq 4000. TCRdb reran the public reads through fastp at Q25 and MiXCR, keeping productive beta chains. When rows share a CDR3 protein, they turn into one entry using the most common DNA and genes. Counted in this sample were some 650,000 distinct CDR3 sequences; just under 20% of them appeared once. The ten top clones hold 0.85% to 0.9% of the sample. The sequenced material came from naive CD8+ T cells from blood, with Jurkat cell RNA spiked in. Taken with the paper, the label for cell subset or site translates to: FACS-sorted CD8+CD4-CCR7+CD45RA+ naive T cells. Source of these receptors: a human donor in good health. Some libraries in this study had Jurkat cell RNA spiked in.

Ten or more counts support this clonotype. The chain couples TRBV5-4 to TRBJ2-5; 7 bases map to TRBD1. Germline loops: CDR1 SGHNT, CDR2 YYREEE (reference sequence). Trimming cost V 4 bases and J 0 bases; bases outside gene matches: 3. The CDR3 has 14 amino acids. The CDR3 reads CASSHGTDQETQYF. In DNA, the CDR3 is TGTGCCAGCAGCCACGGGACAGACCAAGAGACCCAGTACTTC.

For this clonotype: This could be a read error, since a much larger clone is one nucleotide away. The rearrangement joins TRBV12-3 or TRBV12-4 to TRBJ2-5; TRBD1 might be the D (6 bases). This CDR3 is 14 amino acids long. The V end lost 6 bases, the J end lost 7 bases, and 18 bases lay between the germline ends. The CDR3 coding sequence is TGTGCCAGCAGCTCAGCTACAGGGCTGGGGACCCAGTACTTC. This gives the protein CASSSATGLGTQYF.

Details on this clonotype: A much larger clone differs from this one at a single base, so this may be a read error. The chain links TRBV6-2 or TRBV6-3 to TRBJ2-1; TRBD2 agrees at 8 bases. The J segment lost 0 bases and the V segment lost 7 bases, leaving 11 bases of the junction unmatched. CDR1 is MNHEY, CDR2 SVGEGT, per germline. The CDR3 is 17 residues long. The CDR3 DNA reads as TGTGCCAGCATTTATTCGAGCGGGGGCCTCTCCTACAATGAGCAGTTCTTC. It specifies CASIYSSGGLSYNEQFF.

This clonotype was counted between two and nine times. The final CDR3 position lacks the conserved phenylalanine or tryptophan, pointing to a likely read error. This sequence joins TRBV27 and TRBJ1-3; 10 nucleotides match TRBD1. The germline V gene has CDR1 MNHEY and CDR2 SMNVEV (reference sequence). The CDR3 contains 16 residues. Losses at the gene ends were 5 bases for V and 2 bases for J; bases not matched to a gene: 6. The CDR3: CASSITGTGAGNTIYS. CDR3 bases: TGTGCCAGCAGTATAACCGGGACAGGGGCTGGAAACACCATATATTCT.

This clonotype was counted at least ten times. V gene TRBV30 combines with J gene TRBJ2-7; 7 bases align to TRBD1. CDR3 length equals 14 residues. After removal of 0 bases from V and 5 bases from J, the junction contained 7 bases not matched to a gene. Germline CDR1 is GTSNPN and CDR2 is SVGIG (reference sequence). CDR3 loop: CAWSVRTGVHEQYF. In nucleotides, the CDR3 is TGTGCCTGGAGTGTCCGGACAGGTGTCCACGAGCAGTACTTC.

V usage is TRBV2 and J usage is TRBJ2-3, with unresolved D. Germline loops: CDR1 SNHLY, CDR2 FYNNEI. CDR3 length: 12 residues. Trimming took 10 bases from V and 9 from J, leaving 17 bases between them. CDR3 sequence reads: CATSTERATQYF. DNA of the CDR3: TGTGCCACCTCTACAGAGCGAGCGACGCAGTATTTT.

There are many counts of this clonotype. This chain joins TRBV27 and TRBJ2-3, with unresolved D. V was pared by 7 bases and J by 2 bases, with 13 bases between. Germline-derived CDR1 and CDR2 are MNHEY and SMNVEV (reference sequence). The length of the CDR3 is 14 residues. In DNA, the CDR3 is TGTGCCAGCACCGATCGGGCGTACACAGATACGCAGTATTTT. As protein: CASTDRAYTDTQYF.

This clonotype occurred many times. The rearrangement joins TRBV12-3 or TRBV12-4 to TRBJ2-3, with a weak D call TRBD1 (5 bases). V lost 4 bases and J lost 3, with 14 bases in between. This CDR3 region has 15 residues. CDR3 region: CASSSADISTDTQYF. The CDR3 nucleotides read TGTGCCAGCAGTTCCGCGGACATATCGACAGATACGCAGTATTTT.

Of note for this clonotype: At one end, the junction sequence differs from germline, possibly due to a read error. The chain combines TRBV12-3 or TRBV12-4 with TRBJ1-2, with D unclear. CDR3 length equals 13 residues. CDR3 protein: CASSGDVVYDYTF. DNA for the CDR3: TGTGCCAGCAGCGGAGACGTTGTCTATGACTACACCTTC.

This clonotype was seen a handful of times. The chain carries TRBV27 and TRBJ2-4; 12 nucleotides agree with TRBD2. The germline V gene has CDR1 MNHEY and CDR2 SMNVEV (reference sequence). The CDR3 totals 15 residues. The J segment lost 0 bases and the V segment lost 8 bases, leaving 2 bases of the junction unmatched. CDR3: CASGLAGLAKNIQYF. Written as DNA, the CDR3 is TGTGCCAGCGGACTAGCGGGGCTAGCCAAAAACATTCAGTACTTC.

This CDR3 reads CASSYSDVGTGDYEQYF. CDR3 nucleotides: TGTGCCAGCAGTTACTCAGATGTTGGGACAGGGGACTACGAGCAGTACTTC. The V and J genes are TRBV6-2 or TRBV6-3 and TRBJ2-7, with 10 bases identical to TRBD1. CDR3 length: 17 residues. Germline-derived CDR1 and CDR2 are MNHEY and SVGEGT. Trimming removed 0 bases from V and 3 bases from J; junction bases left unmatched: 8.

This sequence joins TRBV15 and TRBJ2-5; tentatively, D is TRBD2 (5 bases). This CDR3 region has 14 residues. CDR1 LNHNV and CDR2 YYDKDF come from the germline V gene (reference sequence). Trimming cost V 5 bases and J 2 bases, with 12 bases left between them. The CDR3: CATSRGLAQETQYF. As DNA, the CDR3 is TGTGCCACCAGCCGAGGACTCGCGCAAGAGACCCAGTACTTC. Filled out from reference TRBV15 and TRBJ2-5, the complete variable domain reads DAMVIQNPRYQVTQFGKPVTLSCSQTLNHNVMYWYQQKSSQAPKLLFHYYDKDFNNEADTPDNFQSRRPNTSFCFLDIRSPGLGDTAMYLCATSRGLAQETQYFGPGTRLLVL.

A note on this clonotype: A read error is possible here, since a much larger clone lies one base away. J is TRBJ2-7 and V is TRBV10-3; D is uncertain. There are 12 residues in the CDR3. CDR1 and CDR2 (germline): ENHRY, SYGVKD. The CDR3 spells CAISESVYERYF. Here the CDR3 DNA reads TGTGCCATCAGTGAGTCCGTCTACGAGCGGTACTTC.

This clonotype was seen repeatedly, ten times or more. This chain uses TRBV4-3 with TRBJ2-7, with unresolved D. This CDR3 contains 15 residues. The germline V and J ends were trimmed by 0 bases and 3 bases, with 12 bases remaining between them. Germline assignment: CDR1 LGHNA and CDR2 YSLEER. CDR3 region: CASSQDRSVVYEQYF. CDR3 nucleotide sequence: TGCGCCAGCAGCCAAGATCGGTCGGTAGTCTACGAGCAGTACTTC.

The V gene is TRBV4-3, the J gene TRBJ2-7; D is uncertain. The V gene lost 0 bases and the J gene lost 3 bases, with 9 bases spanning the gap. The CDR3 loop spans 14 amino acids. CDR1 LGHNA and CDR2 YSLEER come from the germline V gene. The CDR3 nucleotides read TGCGCCAGCAGCCAAGAAGTCGCTATCTACGAGCAGTACTTC. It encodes CASSQEVAIYEQYF.